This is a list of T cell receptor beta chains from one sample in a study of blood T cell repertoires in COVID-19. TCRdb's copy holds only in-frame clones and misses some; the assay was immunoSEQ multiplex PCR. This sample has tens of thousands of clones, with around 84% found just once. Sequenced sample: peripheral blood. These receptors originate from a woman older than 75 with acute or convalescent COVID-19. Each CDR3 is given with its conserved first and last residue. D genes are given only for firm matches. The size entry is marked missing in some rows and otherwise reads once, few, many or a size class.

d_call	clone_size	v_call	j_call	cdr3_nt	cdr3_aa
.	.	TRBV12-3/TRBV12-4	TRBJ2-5	TGTGCCAGCAGCCGTCGGGAGACCCAGTACTTC	CASSRRETQYF
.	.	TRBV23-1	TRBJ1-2	TGCGCCAGCAGCCTCTCCCCTAGGGACTCCAAAGGGGGCTACACCTTC	CASSLSPRDSKGGYTF
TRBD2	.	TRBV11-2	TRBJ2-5	TGTGCCAGCAGCTTATCCCTAGCGGGGTCAGAGACCCAGTACTTC	CASSLSLAGSETQYF
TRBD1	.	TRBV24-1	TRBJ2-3	TGTGCCACCAGCCCGGGACAGGGGCCCACAGATACGCAGTATTTT	CATSPGQGPTDTQYF
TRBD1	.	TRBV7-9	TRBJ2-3	TGTGCCAGCAGACGGGACAGTGCAGATACGCAGTATTTT	CASRRDSADTQYF
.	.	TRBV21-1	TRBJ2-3	TGTGCCAGCAGCAAAGTTGGGACAGTGAGGGAATCAGATACGCAGTATTTT	CASSKVGTVRESDTQYF
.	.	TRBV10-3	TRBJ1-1	TGTGCCATCAGTGATGATAGTGAAGCTTTCTTT	CAISDDSEAFF
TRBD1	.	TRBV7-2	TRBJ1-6	TGTGCCAGCAGCCTACCGGGACAGGGAAATAATTCACCCCTCCACTTT	CASSLPGQGNNSPLHF
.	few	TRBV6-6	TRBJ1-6	TGTGCCAGCAGTTACTCGATCGGCGGACTAGACGAGGCCCTCCACTTT	CASSYSIGGLDEALHF
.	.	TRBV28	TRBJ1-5	TGTGCCAGCAGTGTGGCAGGGGATTTGCAGCCCCAGCATTTT	CASSVAGDLQPQHF
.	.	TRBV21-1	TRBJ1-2	TGTGCCAGCAGCCCCCAAGGAGGGGACAGGGGGCGCTTATACTATGGCTACACCTTC	CASSPQGGDRGRLYYGYTF
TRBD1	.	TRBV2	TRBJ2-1	TGTGCCACCAAACCGGGACAGGGGGGGAATGAGCAGTTCTTC	CATKPGQGGNEQFF
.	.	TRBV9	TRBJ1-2	TGTGCCAGCAGCGATCGAAATAGCGGTGGCTACACCTTC	CASSDRNSGGYTF
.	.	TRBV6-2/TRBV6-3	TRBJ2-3	TGTGCCAGCAGTTACGGGTGGGACATGAGCACAGATACGCAGTATTTT	CASSYGWDMSTDTQYF
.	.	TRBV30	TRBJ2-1	TGTGCCTCCGAGTACTACAATGAGCAGTTCTTC	CASEYYNEQFF
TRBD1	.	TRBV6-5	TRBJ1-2	TGTGCCAGCGGACAGGGGTTTAGCGGCTACACCTTC	CASGQGFSGYTF
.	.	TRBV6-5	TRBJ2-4	TGTGCCGCTGTTGCTCACCGGGGAAAGGACATTCAGTACTTC	CAAVAHRGKDIQYF
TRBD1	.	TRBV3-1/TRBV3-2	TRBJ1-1	TGTGCCAGCAGCCAAGCCGACAGGGCCACTGAAGCTTTCTTT	CASSQADRATEAFF
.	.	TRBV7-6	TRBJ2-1	TGTGCCAGCAGCTCCCTATCGGGCGGGACCTCCTACAATGAGCAGTTCTTC	CASSSLSGGTSYNEQFF
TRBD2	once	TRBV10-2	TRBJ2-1	TGCGCCAGCAGATTAGCGGGCACCGCCGGTGAGCAGTTCTTC	CASRLAGTAGEQFF
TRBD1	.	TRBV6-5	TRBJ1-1	TGTGCCAGCAGTTACGGGACAGGGGGCGGGACTGAAGCTTTCTTT	CASSYGTGGGTEAFF
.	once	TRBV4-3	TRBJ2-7	TGCGCCAGCAGCCAAGATCTCGCAGCGGGCGGGTACGAGCAGTACTTC	CASSQDLAAGGYEQYF
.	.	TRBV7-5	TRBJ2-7	TGTGTCAGAAGCTTAGAGCCGAACCACGAGCAGTACTTC	CVRSLEPNHEQYF
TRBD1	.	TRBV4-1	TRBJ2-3	TGCGCCAGCAGCCAAGGTGGGGCGGAGACGTCTAGCAGGGGGACGCAGTATTTT	CASSQGGAETSSRGTQYF
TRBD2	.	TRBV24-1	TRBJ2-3	TGTGCCACCAGCCCTAGCGGACCAAGCACAGATACGCAGTATTTT	CATSPSGPSTDTQYF
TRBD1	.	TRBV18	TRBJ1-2	TGTGCCAGCTCACCTCGGACAGGGAGACAAACTAACTATGGCTACACCTTC	CASSPRTGRQTNYGYTF
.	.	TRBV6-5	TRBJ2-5	TGTGCCAGCAGTTACAGGGGGTCCGGCAAAGAGACCCAGTACTTC	CASSYRGSGKETQYF
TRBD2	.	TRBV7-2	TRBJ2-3	TGTGCCAGCAGCTCCGCTAGCGGCCCCTGGTATTTT	CASSSASGPWYF
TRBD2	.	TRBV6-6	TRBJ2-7	TGTGCCAGCAGTTACTCACTAGCGGGAGGGCGAGAGCAGTACTTC	CASSYSLAGGREQYF
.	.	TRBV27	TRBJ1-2	TGTGCCAGCAGTATTTACCCGACCCCGGGTGACTATGGCTACACCTTC	CASSIYPTPGDYGYTF
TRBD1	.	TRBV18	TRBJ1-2	TGTGCCAGCCGACCCCCCGGGACACCCAGGGGGAGTGGCTACACCTTC	CASRPPGTPRGSGYTF
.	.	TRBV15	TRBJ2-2	TGTGCCACCGGGGGGACGACCACGAACACCGGGGAGCTGTTTTTT	CATGGTTTNTGELFF